This TCR beta chain was sequenced in a study of blood T cells in healthy people across ages. Broader study findings: The authors considered diversity estimates from one million T cells to be underestimates.

Trimming took 6 bases from V and 0 from J, leaving 7 bases between them. Looked up from germline, CDR1 is ENHRY and CDR2 is SYGVKD. There are 13 residues in the CDR3. With a J-beta primer mix and a sample-barcoded 5' primer, a second PCR ran roughly 6 to 11 cycles. A single record per CDR3 protein comes from TCRdb applying MiXCR to the 5' RACE reads. This sample has 1.5 million to 1.9 million distinct CDR3 sequences, with about 45% found just once. With respect to this clonotype: Its specificity is not known.

The chain has TRBV10-3 and TRBJ2-3; D call uncertain. The sequence was obtained from a woman between 18 and 29 years old in good health. Sequenced sample: blood. The CDR3, as DNA: TGTGCCATCAGCAAAACTAGCACAGATACGCAGTATTTT. This sequence encodes CAISKTSTDTQYF.